This T cell receptor beta chain was captured in a study of patients and donors after allogeneic stem cell transplantation. This CDR3 contains 12 residues. The germline V gene has CDR1 DFQATT and CDR2 SNEGSKA (reference sequence). V shed 2 bases and J shed 8 bases, with 9 bases lying between them. TCRdb re-analysed the RT-PCR reads in MiXCR, keeping a single row per CDR3 protein. The table includes about a million distinct CDR3 sequences, about a sixth detected once. Sequences were obtained from blood, either unsorted or a sorted T cell fraction (not recorded which). The sequence derives from a human donor who was either an allogeneic HSCT recipient or a stem cell or donor lymphocyte infusion donor (not recorded which). It is not recorded whose cells these are; they may come from a transplant donor. The rearrangement joins TRBV20-1 to TRBJ1-4; a weak D match, TRBD1 (5 bases). In DNA form, the CDR3 reads TGCAGTGCTAGACAGGGTAAAGAAAAACTGTTTTTT. Its translation is CSARQGKEKLFF.